One T cell receptor (beta chain) is described in this entry. Its antigen is undetermined. Assay: immunoSEQ multiplex PCR; the TCRdb copy retains only in-frame clones and omits some. The repertoire holds roughly 2.4 million clones, with under 97% as singletons. This sample is drawn from a study of shared clonotypes between healthy human individuals. Study-level results: Among non-shared clonotypes, generation probabilities were lower than among those shared by all four donors.

CD45RA+ naive and CD45RA-negative memory subsets were separated from CD4+ cells. Trimming took off 2 bases at V and 6 bases at J, with 19 bases between the two ends. This CDR3 is 16 amino acids long. The germline gives CDR1 KGHSH, CDR2 LQKENI. The receptor was isolated from a young man in good health. The chain uses TRBV18 and TRBJ1-2, with D hard to call. Sequences were obtained from naive CD4+ T cells sorted from blood. As to subset: CD45RA+ positively selected. The CDR3 region is CASSPSRYGDLDGYTF. The CDR3 DNA is TGTGCCAGCTCACCATCCCGTTATGGCGATCTAGATGGCTACACCTTC.